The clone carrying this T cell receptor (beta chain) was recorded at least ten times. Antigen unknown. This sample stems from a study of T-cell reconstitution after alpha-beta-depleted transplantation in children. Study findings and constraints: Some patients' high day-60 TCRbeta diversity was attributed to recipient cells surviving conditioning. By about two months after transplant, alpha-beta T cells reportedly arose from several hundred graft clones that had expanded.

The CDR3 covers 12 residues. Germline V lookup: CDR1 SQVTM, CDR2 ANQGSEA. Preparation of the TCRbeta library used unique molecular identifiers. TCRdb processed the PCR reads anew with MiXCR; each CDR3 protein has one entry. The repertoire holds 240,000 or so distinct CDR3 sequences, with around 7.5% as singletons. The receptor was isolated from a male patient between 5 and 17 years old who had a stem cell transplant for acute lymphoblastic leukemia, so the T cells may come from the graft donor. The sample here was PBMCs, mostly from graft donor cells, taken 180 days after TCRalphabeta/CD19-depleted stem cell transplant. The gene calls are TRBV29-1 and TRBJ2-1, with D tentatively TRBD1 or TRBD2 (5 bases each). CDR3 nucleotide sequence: TGCACCATAAGTAGGGGCGGGTCTGAGCAGTTCTTC. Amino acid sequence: CTISRGGSEQFF.